A single sample is the source of the 30 T cell receptor beta chains below, sequenced in a study of blood T cell repertoires in COVID-19. Some clones are missing from TCRdb's copy, which holds only in-frame ones; the method was immunoSEQ multiplex PCR. Here the sample spans more than 85,000 clones, roughly 80% being singletons. Sequenced sample: peripheral blood. Receptors were obtained from a woman older than 75 with acute or convalescent COVID-19.

The chain uses TRBV10-1 and TRBJ2-1, with 8 bases matching TRBD2. Germline V gene lookup returns CDR1 WNHNN and CDR2 SYGVQD (reference sequence). V was pared by 10 bases and J by 0 bases, with 2 bases of the junction left unmatched. The CDR3 totals 13 residues. The CDR3: CAKRGSSYNEQFF. The CDR3 nucleotides are TGCGCCAAGCGGGGGAGCTCCTACAATGAGCAGTTCTTC.

This clone was seen just once. J is TRBJ2-1 and V is TRBV3-1 (or the pseudogene TRBV3-2), with TRBD2 as a possible D gene (6 bases). Trimming removed 1 base at V and 3 bases at J, with 13 bases between. This CDR3 contains 16 residues. CDR1 and CDR2 from the germline V gene are LGHDT and YNNKEL (reference sequence). CDR3 amino acids: CASSQVGRRDYNEQFF. The CDR3 nucleotides read TGTGCCAGCAGCCAAGTTGGCCGGCGGGACTACAATGAGCAGTTCTTC.

CDR3 sequence: CASVRTGEGGYTF. The CDR3 DNA reads as TGTGCCAGCGTCCGGACAGGGGAGGGTGGCTACACCTTC. The V call is TRBV6-6, the J call TRBJ1-2; 9 bases agree with TRBD1. This CDR3 region has 13 residues. The V segment lost 8 bases and the J segment 7 bases; nucleotides outside the gene matches: 8. Germline V gene sequence: CDR1 MNHNY, CDR2 SVGAGI (reference sequence).

The CDR3 loop reads CASSVKGGFSPLHF. The CDR3 DNA reads TGTGCCAGCAGCGTAAAGGGAGGGTTTTCACCCCTCCACTTT. The V gene is TRBV9, the J gene TRBJ1-6, with D unresolved. This CDR3 is 14 amino acids long. Trimming pared 1 base from V and 9 bases from J, leaving 11 bases between. CDR1 is SGDLS and CDR2 is YYNGEE in the germline V gene.

The table lists this clone with a few counts. The sample holds other DNA sequences that translate to the same CDR3. V usage is TRBV7-9 and J usage is TRBJ1-1; D uncertain. V was shortened by 1 base and J by 1 base, with 4 bases between the two germline ends. Germline CDR1 is SEHNR and CDR2 is FQNEAQ (reference sequence). The length of the CDR3 is 13 residues. The CDR3 region has the DNA TGTGCCAGCAGCTTAGGGCAGAACACTGAAGCTTTCTTT. It codes for CASSLGQNTEAFF.

This clone has only a few counts. Other DNA sequences in this sample translate to the same CDR3. The chain joins TRBV29-1 to TRBJ2-3; TRBD1 matches 10 bases. Germline V lookup: CDR1 SQVTM, CDR2 ANQGSEA. The CDR3 contains 13 residues. The J segment lost 3 bases and the V segment lost 6 bases, leaving 3 bases of the junction unmatched. The CDR3 nucleotides are TGCAGCGTGGACAGGGGGAGTACAGATACGCAGTATTTT. This gives the protein CSVDRGSTDTQYF.

This clone was picked up one time. The chain links TRBV2 to TRBJ2-7; 9 bases are a match to TRBD1. The germline V gene encodes CDR1 SNHLY and CDR2 FYNNEI. The CDR3 length is 12 residues. J gave up 4 bases and V 10 bases, and 5 bases lay outside the gene matches. CDR3: CATSQGAYEQYV. The CDR3, as DNA: TGTGCCACCTCACAGGGGGCATACGAGCAGTACGTC.

The rearrangement uses TRBV7-9 and TRBJ2-1, with 7 positions matching TRBD2. The germline CDR1 and CDR2 sequences are SEHNR and FQNEAQ (reference sequence). CDR3 size: 13 residues. J lost 9 bases, V lost 1 base, and 3 bases had no gene match. DNA for the CDR3: TGTGCCAGCAGCTTAGGACTAGCCGGTGAGCAGTTCTTC. Protein: CASSLGLAGEQFF.

On this clone: The same CDR3 also results from other DNA sequences found in this sample. The chain recombines TRBV29-1 with TRBJ2-3; D might be TRBD1 (6 bases). The CDR3 has 11 residues. Germline V gene sequence: CDR1 SQVTM, CDR2 ANQGSEA. Deletions cut 6 bases from V and 4 bases from J, with 8 bases between. In DNA form, the CDR3 reads TGCAGCGTAGACAGGTCAGATACGCAGTATTTT. It specifies CSVDRSDTQYF.

V and J are TRBV6-5 and TRBJ2-3; D unresolved. V was cut by 0 bases and J by 6 bases, with 10 bases left in between. The CDR3 sequence is 14 residues long. The germline CDR1 and CDR2 sequences are MNHEY and SVGAGI. CDR3 nucleotides: TGTGCCAGCAGTTACTCGTCCATGCGCGATACGCAGTATTTT. Translation gives CASSYSSMRDTQYF.

V gene TRBV19 combines with J gene TRBJ1-6; the D gene is possibly TRBD1 (5 bases). Germline CDR1 LNHDA, CDR2 SQIVND (reference sequence). The CDR3 runs to 15 residues. Trimming pared 6 bases from V and 7 bases from J, leaving 16 bases between. CDR3 in amino acids: CASSPRGQLNSPLHF. CDR3 DNA: TGTGCCAGTAGCCCTAGGGGTCAGTTGAATTCACCCCTCCACTTT.

The chain joins TRBV11-2 to TRBJ2-1; 8 bases are a match to TRBD2. Trimming at V came to 4 bases and at J to 0 bases, leaving 14 bases not matched to a gene. The CDR3 covers 19 residues. Germline CDR1 reads SGHAT; CDR2 reads FQNNGV. CDR3 protein: CASSSAPTSGSSSYNEQFF. The CDR3 nucleotides read TGTGCCAGCAGCTCAGCCCCCACTAGCGGATCCTCCTCCTACAATGAGCAGTTCTTC.

V is TRBV18 and J is TRBJ2-5; D is unclear. Germline lookup yields CDR1 KGHSH and CDR2 LQKENI. Trimming cost V 3 bases and J 0 bases, with 8 bases left between them. The CDR3 extends over 14 amino acids. Here the CDR3 DNA reads TGTGCCAGCTCACCGTACCGCGACCAAGAGACCCAGTACTTC. Protein product: CASSPYRDQETQYF.

The chain joins TRBV27 to TRBJ1-1; TRBD1 agrees at 9 bases. The J segment lost 3 bases and the V segment lost 5 bases, leaving 4 bases of the junction unmatched. CDR1 and CDR2 from the germline V gene are MNHEY and SMNVEV (reference sequence). The CDR3 is 14 residues long. The CDR3 is CASSKRTGDTEAFF. The CDR3, as DNA: TGTGCCAGCAGTAAAAGGACAGGGGACACTGAAGCTTTCTTT.

The rearrangement joins TRBV7-9 to TRBJ2-1, with a tentative D call TRBD1 (6 bases). Per the germline V gene, CDR1 is SEHNR and CDR2 is FQNEAQ (reference sequence). This CDR3 comprises 16 residues. Trimming took 5 bases from V and 0 from J, leaving 14 bases between them. CDR3 DNA: TGTGCCAGCAGCCCAAGGGACACGAGCTCCTACAATGAGCAGTTCTTC. Its protein product is CASSPRDTSSYNEQFF.

The chain recombines TRBV19 with TRBJ2-1; TRBD2 is a possible D gene (6 bases). The germline V gene encodes CDR1 LNHDA and CDR2 SQIVND (reference sequence). The V end was cut by 3 bases, the J end by 0 bases, with 9 bases between. The CDR3 consists of 15 residues. The CDR3 coding sequence is TGTGCCAGTAGTATTCTAGCGTTCTCCTACAATGAGCAGTTCTTC. This sequence encodes CASSILAFSYNEQFF.

The J gene is TRBJ1-2, the V gene TRBV7-2; D ambiguous. The V end was cut by 4 bases, the J end by 5 bases, with 17 bases between. Germline assignment: CDR1 SGHTA and CDR2 FQGNSA. The CDR3 covers 15 residues. CDR3 protein: CASSWAPTLSYGYTF. CDR3 DNA: TGTGCCAGCAGCTGGGCCCCTACGCTTTCTTATGGCTACACCTTC.

This clone has only a few counts. The V gene is TRBV15, the J gene TRBJ2-2, with TRBD1 identical over 7 bases. CDR1 is LNHNV, CDR2 YYDKDF, per germline (reference sequence). The V and J ends lost 9 bases and 5 bases, in that order; junction bases with no gene match: 9. The CDR3 sequence is 14 residues long. The CDR3 bases are TGTGCCACTAAAGAACAGGGGTGGACCGGGGAGCTGTTTTTT. This sequence encodes CATKEQGWTGELFF. Full variable domain (remainder filled in from reference TRBV15 and TRBJ2-2): DAMVIQNPRYQVTQFGKPVTLSCSQTLNHNVMYWYQQKSSQAPKLLFHYYDKDFNNEADTPDNFQSRRPNTSFCFLDIRSPGLGDTAMYLCATKEQGWTGELFFGEGSRLTVL.

The CDR3 DNA reads TGTGCCAGCAGCTCGTCTACCGTGGAGAATTCACCCCTCCACTTT. Residues: CASSSSTVENSPLHF. The chain recombines TRBV5-5 with TRBJ1-6; D gene unclear. Germline-derived CDR1 and CDR2 are SGHKS and YYEKEE (reference sequence). Trimming took 3 bases from V and 7 from J, leaving 14 bases between them. The CDR3 runs 15 residues.

This clone came up a few times. This chain joins TRBV7-9 and TRBJ2-2; the match to TRBD1 covers 7 bases. The CDR3 has 15 amino acids. In germline, CDR1 is SEHNR, CDR2 FQNEAQ (reference sequence). The ends lost 3 bases at V and 5 bases at J; junction bases unmatched: 6. The CDR3 sequence is CASSFPQGKTGELFF. The CDR3 DNA sequence: TGTGCCAGCAGCTTCCCACAGGGGAAGACCGGGGAGCTGTTTTTT.

This chain joins TRBV7-2 and TRBJ2-1; TRBD1 matches at 7 bases. In germline, CDR1 is SGHTA, CDR2 FQGNSA. The V and J ends lost 6 bases and 4 bases, in that order; junction bases with no gene match: 12. The CDR3 has 16 amino acids. In DNA, the CDR3 is TGTGCCAGCAGTGCCCGACGGGGCAGGGGGTACAATGAGCAGTTCTTC. This codes for CASSARRGRGYNEQFF.

The V and J genes are TRBV12-5 and TRBJ1-6, with D perhaps TRBD1 (6 bases). Germline CDR1 reads LGHNT; CDR2 reads FRNRAP. This CDR3 has 15 amino acids. Trimming removed 6 bases from V and 10 bases from J, with 19 bases in between. This chain's CDR3 is CASGPDGTKGSPLHF. CDR3 DNA: TGTGCTAGTGGCCCCGACGGGACAAAGGGATCACCCCTCCACTTT.

As concerns this clone: This same CDR3 is encoded by further DNA sequences in the sample. The V and J genes are TRBV27 and TRBJ2-1; TRBD2 aligns across 10 bases. The J segment lost 3 bases and the V segment lost 5 bases, leaving 4 bases of the junction unmatched. This CDR3 contains 15 residues. The germline gives CDR1 MNHEY, CDR2 SMNVEV (reference sequence). The CDR3 DNA reads TGTGCCAGCAGTCGCGGACTAGCGGTCTACAATGAGCAGTTCTTC. The encoded protein is CASSRGLAVYNEQFF.

This clone has just one count. The J gene is TRBJ2-7, the V gene TRBV18; a possible D gene is TRBD1 (7 bases). V gave up 2 bases and J gave up 6 bases, with 17 bases separating them. CDR3 length: 15 amino acids. Germline CDR1 reads KGHSH; CDR2 reads LQKENI. The CDR3 region has the DNA TGTGCCAGCTCACCAATGGAGGGGGCACCTTTCGAGCAGTACTTC. As protein: CASSPMEGAPFEQYF. Combining the CDR3 with reference TRBV18 and TRBJ2-7 gives the whole variable domain NAGVMQNPRHLVRRRGQEARLRCSPMKGHSHVYWYRQLPEEGLKFMVYLQKENIIDESGMPKERFSAEFPKEGPSILRIQQVVRGDSAAYFCASSPMEGAPFEQYFGPGTRLTVT.

The chain recombines TRBV18 with TRBJ2-5; possibly TRBD1 for D (6 bases). CDR1 and CDR2 (germline): KGHSH, LQKENI. The V gene lost 3 bases and the J gene lost 0 bases, with 11 bases spanning the gap. The CDR3 runs to 15 residues. CDR3 residues: CASSPPDRYQETQYF. DNA for the CDR3: TGTGCCAGCTCACCTCCCGACAGGTACCAAGAGACCCAGTACTTC.

The chain has TRBV11-3 and TRBJ2-2; D possibly corresponds to TRBD1 (6 bases). The CDR3 consists of 15 residues. V was trimmed by 2 bases and J by 1 base, leaving 8 bases between them. Germline V gene lookup returns CDR1 SGHNT and CDR2 YENEEA. The CDR3 coding sequence is TGTGCCAGCAGCTTACAGGGGATGAACACCGGGGAGCTGTTTTTT. Translation gives CASSLQGMNTGELFF.

This sequence joins TRBV28 and TRBJ1-1, with a tentative D call TRBD1 (6 bases). V dropped 2 bases and J dropped 3 bases, with 16 bases sitting between them. The CDR3 is 16 amino acids. Germline V gene lookup returns CDR1 MDHEN and CDR2 SYDVKM. CDR3 protein: CASSLRGGGRYTEAFF. In DNA, the CDR3 is TGTGCCAGCAGTTTAAGAGGTGGGGGCAGATACACTGAAGCTTTCTTT.

V usage is TRBV28 and J usage is TRBJ1-2, with 7 bases lining up with TRBD1. V lost 6 bases and J lost 6; bases outside the gene matches: 10. Germline V gene sequence: CDR1 MDHEN, CDR2 SYDVKM. The CDR3 totals 14 residues. CDR3 sequence (DNA): TGTGCCAGCAGCGTCATGACAGGGCGACATGGCTACACCTTC. This encodes CASSVMTGRHGYTF.

V gene TRBV5-4 combines with J gene TRBJ2-3; weak D call: TRBD2 (5 bases). The V end was cut by 0 bases, the J end by 5 bases, with 13 bases between. CDR3 length: 15 amino acids. Looked up from germline, CDR1 is SGHNT and CDR2 is YYREEE (reference sequence). CDR3 nucleotide sequence: TGTGCCAGCAGCTTGGAGAGGGAACGGGGAGATACGCAGTATTTT. This codes for CASSLERERGDTQYF.

This clone was observed a handful of times. This rearrangement joins TRBV25-1 to TRBJ1-6; D perhaps matches TRBD1 (5 bases). Between the trimmed V and J ends, which lost 6 bases and 7 bases, there was a span of 13 bases. The CDR3 has 14 amino acids. Per the germline V gene, CDR1 is MGHDK and CDR2 is SYGVNS. CDR3 sequence: CASRLTVPNSPLHF. CDR3 in DNA: TGTGCCAGCAGGCTGACAGTGCCCAATTCACCCCTCCACTTT.